This T cell receptor beta chain was obtained from a study of blood T cell repertoires in COVID-19. Study information: Both acute and convalescent COVID-19 samples were obtained from the United States, Italy and Spain.

This CDR3 has 14 amino acids. Germline V CDR1 and CDR2: MNHEY, SVGEGT. V lost 0 bases and J lost 5, with 8 bases in between. Profiled with immunoSEQ multiplex PCR; TCRdb holds only in-frame clones, not every one. The table records more than 200,000 clones, less than 90% of them present only once. Sequencing input: peripheral blood. The chain joins TRBV6-2 or TRBV6-3 to TRBJ1-5, with a weak D call TRBD1 (6 bases). The clonotype comes from a man between 65 and 85 years old with acute or convalescent COVID-19. This CDR3 is CASSYSDSHQPQHF. CDR3 coding DNA: TGTGCCAGCAGTTACTCGGACAGCCATCAGCCCCAGCATTTT.